The entry that follows covers one T cell receptor beta chain sequence. The data are from a study of cytomegalovirus exposure and HLA in healthy donors. PCR was performed using 60 Vbeta and 13 Jbeta primers. Clones were read by immunoSEQ multiplex PCR, and TCRdb kept only the in-frame ones, dropping some. In the table there are about 160,000 clones, approximately 70% of which are singletons. Per germline, CDR1 LGHNA and CDR2 YSLEER. The CDR3 runs to 15 residues. The V segment lost 4 bases and the J segment 4 bases; nucleotides outside the gene matches: 9. The sample comprised PBMCs. This sequence originates from a man aged 40-49 years in good health and CMV-seropositive. The chain has TRBV4-3 and TRBJ1-1; 7 bases agree with TRBD1. The CDR3 region is CASSPGKTGSTEAFF. CDR3 DNA: TGCGCCAGCAGCCCTGGGAAGACAGGGAGCACTGAAGCTTTCTTT.